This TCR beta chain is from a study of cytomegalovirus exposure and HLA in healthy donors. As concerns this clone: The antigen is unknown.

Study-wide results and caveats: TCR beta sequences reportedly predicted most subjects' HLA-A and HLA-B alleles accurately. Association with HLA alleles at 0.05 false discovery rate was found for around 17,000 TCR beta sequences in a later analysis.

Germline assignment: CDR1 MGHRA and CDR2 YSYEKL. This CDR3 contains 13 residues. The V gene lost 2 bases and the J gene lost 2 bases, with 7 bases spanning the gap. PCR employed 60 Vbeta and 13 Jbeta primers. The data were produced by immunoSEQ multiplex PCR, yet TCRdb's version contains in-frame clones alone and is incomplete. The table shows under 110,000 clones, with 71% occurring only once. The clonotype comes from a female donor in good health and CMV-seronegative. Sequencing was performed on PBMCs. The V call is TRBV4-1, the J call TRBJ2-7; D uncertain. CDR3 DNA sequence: TGCGCCAGCAGCCAACTCTTAGCCTACGAGCAGTACTTC. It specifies CASSQLLAYEQYF.